This entry lists 2 T cell receptor beta chains sequenced from one sample in a study of blood T cells in healthy people across ages. The authors ran a second PCR of about 6 to 11 cycles using a sample-barcoded 5' primer and a J-beta primer mix. TCRdb re-called the 5' RACE reads through MiXCR, storing one row per CDR3 protein. The table has 650,000 to 950,000 distinct CDR3 sequences, 40% to 50% seen once. The sample taken for sequencing was blood. The receptors shown here come from a man aged 55 to 70 in good health.

The CDR3 DNA reads as TGTGCCAGCAGCCAGAGGGCAGGGTCTAATGAAAAACTGTTTTTT. This translates into CASSQRAGSNEKLFF. The rearrangement links TRBV14 to TRBJ1-4, with D tentatively TRBD1 (5 bases). Trimming removed 3 bases at V and 3 bases at J, with 11 bases between. CDR1 is SGHDN and CDR2 is FVKESK in the germline V gene. This CDR3 comprises 15 residues.

The rearrangement uses TRBV7-2 and TRBJ1-4; TRBD1 aligns across 7 bases. The CDR3 contains 14 residues. Looked up from germline, CDR1 is SGHTA and CDR2 is FQGNSA. Unmatched junction bases numbered 4, after V lost 5 bases and J lost 4 bases. DNA for the CDR3: TGTGCCAGCAGCCAAGGACAGGTTAATGAAAAACTGTTTTTT. It specifies CASSQGQVNEKLFF.